Each of the 30 T cell receptor beta chains below was sequenced from the same sample in a study of blood T cell repertoires in COVID-19. The assay was immunoSEQ multiplex PCR, and TCRdb's table has in-frame clones only and misses some. The sample holds 30,000 to 35,000 clones, approximately 78% seen once. The sample taken for sequencing was peripheral blood. These receptors originate from a man at least 80 years old with active or convalescent COVID-19.

The chain carries TRBV7-9 and TRBJ2-7, with TRBD2 matching over 9 bases. J lost 0 bases, V lost 5 bases, and 11 bases had no gene match. Germline CDR1 reads SEHNR; CDR2 reads FQNEAQ (reference sequence). The CDR3 is 17 amino acids. The CDR3 coding sequence is TGTGCCAGCAGCCACGGGACTAGCTCCTTTAGCTCCTACGAGCAGTACTTC. It is translated as CASSHGTSSFSSYEQYF.

The chain couples TRBV28 to TRBJ2-2, with D possibly being TRBD1 (5 bases). Germline CDR1 reads MDHEN; CDR2 reads SYDVKM. This CDR3 region has 15 residues. Trimming shortened V by 5 bases and J by 0 bases, and 10 bases separated the two germline ends. Here the CDR3 reads CASSPGHANTGELFF. The CDR3 DNA follows: TGTGCCAGCAGTCCTGGACACGCGAACACCGGGGAGCTGTTTTTT.

The gene calls are TRBV7-2 and TRBJ2-1; 7 nucleotides line up with TRBD1. Germline lookup yields CDR1 SGHTA and CDR2 FQGNSA. This CDR3 is 14 amino acids long. The V segment lost 5 bases and the J segment 4 bases; nucleotides outside the gene matches: 5. The CDR3 nucleotides are TGTGCCAGCAGCCCCGGGACAGAATACAATGAGCAGTTCTTC. Its protein product is CASSPGTEYNEQFF.

The gene calls are TRBV7-2 and TRBJ2-3, with a tentative D call TRBD2 (7 bases). Trimming cost V 2 bases and J 7 bases, with 13 bases left between them. Germline CDR1 SGHTA, CDR2 FQGNSA. The CDR3 loop spans 14 amino acids. In DNA, the CDR3 is TGTGCCAGCAGCTTAACCGGGGGGCCGTATACGCAGTATTTT. Translation: CASSLTGGPYTQYF.

V is TRBV24-1 and J is TRBJ2-5; TRBD2 agrees at 11 bases. The germline V gene has CDR1 KGHDR and CDR2 SFDVKD. The CDR3 spans 15 residues. J was trimmed by 5 bases and V by 3 bases; bases with no gene match: 4. CDR3 amino acids: CATSDPTSGSETQYF. DNA of the CDR3: TGTGCCACCAGTGATCCTACTAGCGGGAGTGAGACCCAGTACTTC.

The CDR3 is CSVSQDPSYGYTF. CDR3 coding DNA: TGCAGCGTCTCACAGGACCCGAGTTATGGCTACACCTTC. The rearrangement links TRBV29-1 to TRBJ1-2; perhaps TRBD1 as D (5 bases). Per germline, CDR1 SQVTM and CDR2 ANQGSEA. V shed 6 bases and J shed 5 bases, with 16 bases lying between them. The CDR3 has 13 amino acids.

The V and J genes are TRBV27 and TRBJ2-1; 7 bases are a match to TRBD2. The CDR3 consists of 16 residues. Germline assignment: CDR1 MNHEY and CDR2 SMNVEV (reference sequence). The ends lost 5 bases at V and 2 bases at J; junction bases unmatched: 9. This CDR3 is CASSPNSGVTYNEQFF. CDR3 coding DNA: TGTGCCAGCAGTCCTAACAGCGGGGTGACCTACAATGAGCAGTTCTTC.

Only one count was recorded for this clone. The chain recombines TRBV10-3 with TRBJ1-3; perhaps TRBD1 as D (6 bases). Germline loops: CDR1 ENHRY, CDR2 SYGVKD. The V end lost 7 bases, the J end lost 0 bases, and 7 bases lay between the germline ends. This CDR3 has 13 amino acids. CDR3 loop: CAIKDSSGNTIYF. CDR3 nucleotides: TGTGCCATCAAGGACAGCTCTGGAAACACCATATATTTT.

This clone was recorded once. The chain uses TRBV4-2 and TRBJ2-1; 10 positions agree with TRBD2. V shed 8 bases, J shed 7 bases, and the junction held 11 bases outside the gene matches. The CDR3 has 15 residues. Germline V gene sequence: CDR1 LGHNA, CDR2 YNFKEQ. The CDR3 loop is CASAQYTSGKNEQFF. CDR3 nucleotides: TGTGCCAGCGCCCAATATACTAGCGGGAAAAATGAGCAGTTCTTC.

In its sample, this clone was seen a few times. The chain is built from TRBV4-2 and TRBJ1-1; 10 nucleotides align to TRBD1. CDR3 length: 16 amino acids. Germline V gene sequence: CDR1 LGHNA, CDR2 YNFKEQ. The V and J ends lost 5 bases and 0 bases, in that order; junction bases with no gene match: 6. CDR3 DNA sequence: TGTGCCAGCAGCAGAGACAGGGGGCTTTTGAACACTGAAGCTTTCTTT. Translating it yields CASSRDRGLLNTEAFF.

On this clone itself: The sample contains more than one DNA sequence encoding this CDR3. V usage is TRBV3-1 (or the pseudogene TRBV3-2) and J usage is TRBJ2-2; tentative D call: TRBD2 (6 bases). This CDR3 has 15 amino acids. CDR1 and CDR2 from the germline V gene are LGHDT and YNNKEL (reference sequence). V was trimmed by 4 bases and J by 1 base, leaving 10 bases between them. The CDR3 nucleotides read TGTGCCAGCAGCCCGGGACTCGGGAACACCGGGGAGCTGTTTTTT. Translating gives CASSPGLGNTGELFF.

The CDR3 coding sequence is TGTGCCAGCAGCCAAGATCTTCGACAGAATGGCTACACCTTC. As protein: CASSQDLRQNGYTF. V is TRBV14 and J is TRBJ1-2, with D tentatively TRBD1 (5 bases). The ends were cut back, 0 bases at V and 6 bases at J, with 11 bases in the middle. The CDR3 has 14 residues. CDR1 is SGHDN, CDR2 FVKESK, per germline.

This clone has more than one count but fewer than ten. The genes are TRBV6-2 or TRBV6-3 and TRBJ2-3; 10 nucleotides line up with TRBD2. The length of the CDR3 is 18 residues. The germline V gene encodes CDR1 MNHEY and CDR2 SVGEGT. V lost 2 bases and J lost 5; bases outside the gene matches: 13. CDR3 amino acids: CASSYPPSGTSVIDTQYF. In DNA form, the CDR3 reads TGTGCCAGCAGTTACCCACCCTCCGGGACTAGCGTCATAGATACGCAGTATTTT.

In regard to this clone: This likely came from a read error, as a far larger clone is one base away. J is TRBJ1-2 and V is TRBV7-2, with a tentative D call TRBD1 (5 bases). The germline CDR1 and CDR2 sequences are SGHTA and FQGNSA. This CDR3 has 12 residues. V lost 3 bases and J lost 8, with 10 bases in between. CDR3 loop: CASSFGGEGYTF. DNA for the CDR3: TGTGCCAGCAGCTTCGGGGGGGAGGGCTACACCTTC. Variable domain in full (rest from reference TRBV7-2 and TRBJ1-2): GAGVSQSPSNKVTEKGKDVELRCDPISGHTALYWYRQSLGQGLEFLIYFQGNSAPDKSGLPSDRFSAERTGGSVSTLTIQRTQQEDSAVYLCASSFGGEGYTFGSGTRLTVV.

This clone appeared once. The chain employs TRBV27 and TRBJ1-5; 7 nucleotides align to TRBD1. The junction had 21 bases not matched to a gene; V was cut back by 5 bases and J by 5 bases. Germline CDR1 is MNHEY and CDR2 is SMNVEV (reference sequence). CDR3 length equals 19 residues. CDR3 region: CASSPTLGKGAFQDQPQHF. CDR3 in DNA: TGTGCCAGCAGTCCAACCCTCGGAAAGGGGGCGTTTCAGGATCAGCCCCAGCATTTT.

The chain employs TRBV28 and TRBJ1-2; TRBD1 might be the D (5 bases). The germline V and J ends were trimmed by 8 bases and 8 bases, with 15 bases remaining between them. The CDR3 is 12 amino acids. CDR1 MDHEN and CDR2 SYDVKM come from the germline V gene. The CDR3 is CASEEGPSGYTF. CDR3 coding DNA: TGTGCCAGCGAGGAGGGACCGTCGGGCTACACCTTC.

V and J are TRBV11-1 and TRBJ2-3; a weak D match, TRBD1 (5 bases). This CDR3 comprises 14 residues. Germline CDR1 and CDR2: SGHAT and FQDESV (reference sequence). Trimming removed 5 bases from V and 2 bases from J, with 11 bases in between. CDR3 loop: CASSQVGLTDTQYF. CDR3 DNA: TGTGCCAGCAGCCAGGTGGGGCTCACAGATACGCAGTATTTT.

V and J are TRBV9 and TRBJ1-5; 7 bases fit TRBD1. Trimming cost V 4 bases and J 4 bases; bases outside gene matches: 8. Germline-derived CDR1 and CDR2 are SGDLS and YYNGEE. There are 15 residues in the CDR3. This CDR3 reads CASSLTGNRNQPQHF. DNA of the CDR3: TGTGCCAGCAGCCTGACAGGGAATAGGAATCAGCCCCAGCATTTT.

There are a few counts of this clone. The rearrangement joins TRBV28 to TRBJ2-3, with D tentatively TRBD2 (6 bases). The V gene lost 3 bases and the J gene lost 1 base, with 20 bases spanning the gap. Germline CDR1 MDHEN, CDR2 SYDVKM. This CDR3 is built from 18 residues. CDR3 nucleotide sequence: TGTGCCAGCAGTTTCTCGGGGGATTCGGGCCTTCGCACAGATACGCAGTATTTT. It encodes CASSFSGDSGLRTDTQYF.

The V gene is TRBV7-9, the J gene TRBJ2-5; D is possibly TRBD1 (6 bases). V was pared by 6 bases and J by 4 bases, with 12 bases between. From germline, CDR1 is SEHNR and CDR2 FQNEAQ (reference sequence). The CDR3 sequence is 13 residues long. Here the CDR3 reads CASRSGEGETQYF. DNA of the CDR3: TGTGCCAGCAGGTCAGGGGAAGGAGAGACCCAGTACTTC.

The chain has TRBV6-5 and TRBJ2-7, with TRBD1 matching over 9 bases. The CDR3 runs to 16 residues. Germline CDR1 reads MNHEY; CDR2 reads SVGAGI. The V segment lost 2 bases and the J segment 2 bases; nucleotides outside the gene matches: 7. The CDR3 spells CASSYLGQGITYEQYF. DNA of the CDR3: TGTGCCAGCAGTTACCTCGGACAGGGGATAACCTACGAGCAGTACTTC.

This clone has only one observation. The chain has TRBV27 and TRBJ2-7; D may be TRBD2 (6 bases). There are 14 residues in the CDR3. V lost 6 bases, J lost 1 base, and 13 bases lay in between. Germline assignment: CDR1 MNHEY and CDR2 SMNVEV (reference sequence). The CDR3 loop reads CASSPAGTSYEQYF. The CDR3, as DNA: TGTGCCAGCAGCCCAGCCGGGACTTCCTACGAGCAGTACTTC.

This clone appeared once. DNA of the CDR3: TGTGCCACCAGTGATTCAGGTAGGAAGCAGTTCTTC. Translating it yields CATSDSGRKQFF. The V call is TRBV24-1, the J call TRBJ2-1; D unclear. Germline assignment: CDR1 KGHDR and CDR2 SFDVKD. Trimming took 2 bases from V and 11 from J, leaving 9 bases between them. The CDR3 has 12 amino acids.

V gene TRBV7-2 combines with J gene TRBJ2-7; 7 nucleotides agree with TRBD1. The CDR3 is 15 amino acids. V was pared by 1 base and J by 0 bases, with 3 bases of the junction left unmatched. Germline V CDR1 and CDR2: SGHTA, FQGNSA. The CDR3 nucleotides read TGTGCCAGCAGCTTAGGGGGACAGTCCTCCTACGAGCAGTACTTC. Translating gives CASSLGGQSSYEQYF.

The rearrangement links TRBV18 to TRBJ2-7, with TRBD1 matching 7 bases. The ends lost 3 bases at V and 3 bases at J; junction bases unmatched: 14. The CDR3 consists of 17 residues. Germline CDR1 and CDR2: KGHSH and LQKENI. The CDR3 reads CASSPRGPTGIGYEQYF. CDR3 bases: TGTGCCAGCTCACCCCGGGGTCCGACAGGGATTGGCTACGAGCAGTACTTC.

V is TRBV10-2 and J is TRBJ1-1, with TRBD1 matching over 8 bases. J was trimmed by 5 bases and V by 6 bases; bases with no gene match: 5. The CDR3 extends over 13 amino acids. Germline CDR1 WSHSY, CDR2 SAAADI. The CDR3 protein is CASRIGTGTEAFF. As DNA, the CDR3 is TGCGCCAGCAGGATAGGGACAGGAACTGAAGCTTTCTTT.

This chain joins TRBV4-1 and TRBJ2-7, with 11 bases identical to TRBD2. Germline loops: CDR1 MGHRA, CDR2 YSYEKL. V lost 3 bases to trimming and J lost 3 bases; unmatched junction nucleotides: 10. This CDR3 spans 17 amino acids. The CDR3 reads CASSHDPTSGRGYEQYF. Here the CDR3 DNA reads TGCGCCAGCAGCCACGACCCTACTAGCGGGAGAGGCTACGAGCAGTACTTC.

This clone was picked up one time. The CDR3 nucleotides are TGTGCCAGCAGCCCGACAACAGATACGCAGTATTTT. As protein: CASSPTTDTQYF. This chain connects TRBV7-6 to TRBJ2-3; D gene ambiguous. V gave up 5 bases and J gave up 3 bases, with 6 bases separating them. Germline CDR1 is SGHVS and CDR2 is FNYEAQ. This CDR3 spans 12 amino acids.

The chain recombines TRBV7-3 with TRBJ2-3, with 7 bases fitting TRBD2. CDR1 and CDR2 (germline): SGHTA, FQGTGA. Trimming cost V 3 bases and J 2 bases; bases outside gene matches: 5. The CDR3 has 15 amino acids. CDR3 loop: CASSLTSMPTDTQYF. The CDR3 nucleotides are TGTGCCAGCAGCTTGACTAGCATGCCCACAGATACGCAGTATTTT.

The rearrangement joins TRBV16 to TRBJ1-1, with a possible D match to TRBD1 (5 bases). Germline CDR1 reads KGHSY; CDR2 reads FQNENV. This CDR3 has 14 residues. V lost 0 bases, J lost 4 bases, and 9 bases lay in between. DNA of the CDR3: TGTGCCAGCAGCCAATCGGGGGGAGGCACTGAAGCTTTCTTT. This gives the protein CASSQSGGGTEAFF.